This TCR beta chain was sequenced for a study of CD8+CD57+ T cells in acquired aplastic anemia. Profiles of TCR beta VDJ and CDR3 were generated from a genomic DNA template. MiXCR, run by TCRdb on the reads, gives a single entry per CDR3 protein. Found here are roughly 200,000 distinct CDR3 sequences, 55% to 65% of them singletons; the top ten hold under 55%. The germline V gene encodes CDR1 SGHRS and CDR2 YFSETQ. Trimming pared 3 bases from V and 6 bases from J, leaving 11 bases between. This CDR3 contains 13 residues. Previously, flow cytometry had revealed CD8+CD57+ cell expansion in the patients chosen for sequencing.

Sequences were obtained from sorted CD4+, CD8+, or CD8+CD57+ T cells (not recorded which) from PBMCs. This TCR derives from a human donor with aplastic anemia. The chain is built from TRBV5-1 and TRBJ2-3; D is unclear. Written as DNA, the CDR3 is TGCGCCAGCAGCTCGCAAACTACCGATACGCAGTATTTT. Translating gives CASSSQTTDTQYF.